The text below deals with one T cell receptor beta chain. What it recognizes is unknown. The data originate from a study of CD4+ T cells in melanoma. The CDR3 contains 17 residues. CDR1 is SGHAT and CDR2 is FQNNGV in the germline V gene. V lost 2 bases, J lost 0 bases, and 11 bases lay in between. Only in-frame clones appear in the TCRdb table, and some are missing; sequencing was by immunoSEQ multiplex PCR. This sample has roughly 120,000 clones; about 90% occur once, and the top ten carry roughly 3.3%. Findings and limits, study-wide: In melanoma, neoantigen-specific CD4+ T cells reportedly differed in differentiation state. A reported correlation linked neoantigen-specific CD4+ T cells to CD8+, macrophage and B cell function.

The TCR originated in a human donor with melanoma. Material for sequencing was peripheral blood. The V call is TRBV11-2, the J call TRBJ2-6; D is unresolved. The CDR3 sequence is CASSLLAGSSGANVLTF. CDR3 in DNA: TGTGCCAGCAGCTTACTGGCAGGCAGCTCTGGGGCCAACGTCCTGACTTTC. Filled out from reference TRBV11-2 and TRBJ2-6, the complete variable domain reads EAGVAQSPRYKIIEKRQSVAFWCNPISGHATLYWYQQILGQGPKLLIQFQNNGVVDDSQLPKDRFSAERLKGVDSTLKIQPAKLEDSAVYLCASSLLAGSSGANVLTFGAGSRLTVL.